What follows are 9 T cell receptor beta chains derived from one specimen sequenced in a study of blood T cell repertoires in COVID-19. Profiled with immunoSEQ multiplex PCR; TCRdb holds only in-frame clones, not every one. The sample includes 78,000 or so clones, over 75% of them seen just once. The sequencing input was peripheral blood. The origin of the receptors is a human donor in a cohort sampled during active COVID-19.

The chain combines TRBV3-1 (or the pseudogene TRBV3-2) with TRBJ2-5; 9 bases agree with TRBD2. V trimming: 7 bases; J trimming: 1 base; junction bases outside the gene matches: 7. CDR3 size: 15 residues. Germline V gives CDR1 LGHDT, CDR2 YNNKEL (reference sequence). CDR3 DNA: TGTGCCAGCAAACTTAGCGGGAGCCGCCAAGAGACCCAGTACTTC. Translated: CASKLSGSRQETQYF.

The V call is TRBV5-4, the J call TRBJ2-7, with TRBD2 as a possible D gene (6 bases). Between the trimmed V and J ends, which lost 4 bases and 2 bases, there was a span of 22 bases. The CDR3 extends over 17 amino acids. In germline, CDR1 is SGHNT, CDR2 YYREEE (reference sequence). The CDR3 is CASSTQRGRDFTYEQYF. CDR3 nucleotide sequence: TGTGCCAGCAGCACTCAACGCGGACGGGACTTTACCTACGAGCAGTACTTC.

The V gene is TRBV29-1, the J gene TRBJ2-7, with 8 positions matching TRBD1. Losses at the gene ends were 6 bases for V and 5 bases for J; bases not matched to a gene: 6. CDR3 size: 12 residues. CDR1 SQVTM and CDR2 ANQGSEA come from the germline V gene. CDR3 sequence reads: CSVGQGGDEQYF. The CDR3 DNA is TGCAGCGTCGGACAGGGAGGCGACGAGCAGTACTTC.

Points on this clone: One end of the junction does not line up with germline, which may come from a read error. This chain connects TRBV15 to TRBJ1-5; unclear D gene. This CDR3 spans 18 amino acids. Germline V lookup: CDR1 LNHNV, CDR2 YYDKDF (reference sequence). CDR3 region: CATSSLPRFRHSNQPQHF. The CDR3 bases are TGTGCCACTAGCAGTCTCCCCAGGTTCAGGCATAGCAATCAGCCCCAGCATTTT.

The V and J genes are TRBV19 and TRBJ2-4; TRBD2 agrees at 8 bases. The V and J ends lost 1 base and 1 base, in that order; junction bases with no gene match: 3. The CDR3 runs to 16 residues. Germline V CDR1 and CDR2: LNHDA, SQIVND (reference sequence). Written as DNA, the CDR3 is TGTGCCAGTAGTATAGGGGAGCGGGGGGCCAAAAACATTCAGTACTTC. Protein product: CASSIGERGAKNIQYF.

The CDR3 coding sequence is TGTGCCAGCAGCTCGGGCGTAGGGGCTGGTTGGGGTAGCTACACCTTC. Amino acids: CASSSGVGAGWGSYTF. V and J are TRBV3-1 (or the pseudogene TRBV3-2) and TRBJ1-2, with a tentative D call TRBD1 (5 bases). The germline V gene encodes CDR1 LGHDT and CDR2 YNNKEL (reference sequence). Deletions cut 5 bases from V and 9 bases from J, with 25 bases between. The CDR3 covers 16 residues.

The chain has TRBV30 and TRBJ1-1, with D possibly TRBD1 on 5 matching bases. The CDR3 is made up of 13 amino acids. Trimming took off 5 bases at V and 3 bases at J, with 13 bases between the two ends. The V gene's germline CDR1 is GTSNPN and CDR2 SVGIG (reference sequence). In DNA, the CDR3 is TGTGCCTGGGGCAGGGCACAGGACACTGAAGCTTTCTTT. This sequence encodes CAWGRAQDTEAFF.

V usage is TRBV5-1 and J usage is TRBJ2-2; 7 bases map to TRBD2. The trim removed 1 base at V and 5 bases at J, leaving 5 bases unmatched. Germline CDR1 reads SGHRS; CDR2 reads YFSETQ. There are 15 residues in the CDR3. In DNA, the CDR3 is TGCGCCAGCAGCTTGACTGTCGGGGGGACCGGGGAGCTGTTTTTT. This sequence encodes CASSLTVGGTGELFF. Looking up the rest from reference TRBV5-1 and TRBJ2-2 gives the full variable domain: KAGVTQTPRYLIKTRGQQVTLSCSPISGHRSVSWYQQTPGQGLQFLFEYFSETQRNKGNFPGRFSGRQFSNSRSEMNVSTLELGDSALYLCASSLTVGGTGELFFGEGSRLTVL.

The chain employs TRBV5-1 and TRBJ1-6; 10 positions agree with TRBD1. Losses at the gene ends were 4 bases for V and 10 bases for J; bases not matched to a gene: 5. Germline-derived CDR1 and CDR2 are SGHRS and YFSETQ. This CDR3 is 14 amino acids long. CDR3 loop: CASSGGTGESPLHF. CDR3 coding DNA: TGCGCCAGCAGCGGAGGGACAGGGGAGTCACCCCTCCACTTT.